These T cell receptor beta chains were read from a single sample in a study of OX40 agonist ivuxolimab in advanced cancers. Clones were sequenced by immunoSEQ multiplex PCR, and TCRdb holds only the in-frame ones, with some missing. The profile covers roughly 6,000 clones, with about 80% appearing a single time and approximately 12% taken by the ten largest. The sequencing used CD4+ or CD8+ T cells sorted from blood, collected in a trial of the OX40 agonist ivuxolimab. The receptors derive from an adult with an advanced solid tumor such as melanoma, head and neck, liver or kidney cancer. Each CDR3 is given without its conserved first and last residue. The order of the fields is V gene, J gene, CDR3 protein.

TRBV9	TRBJ2-5	ASSVVFAGGWETQY
TRBV18	TRBJ2-1	ASSPGLAGEGYNEQF
TRBV28	TRBJ1-3	ASSPTASSGNTIY
TRBV27	TRBJ2-2	AREGTSGNTGELF
TRBV7-9	TRBJ1-6	ASSLTNSPLH
TRBV4-2	TRBJ2-2	ASSQDPSEAFSGASGELF
TRBV6-1	TRBJ1-5	ASSEREGARQPQH
TRBV15	TRBJ1-4	ATSYRGGGILF
TRBV5-1	TRBJ2-5	ASSPPVGSALGETQY
TRBV7-6	TRBJ1-4	ASSRDQGKLF
TRBV9	TRBJ1-1	ASSVGMNTEAF
TRBV28	TRBJ2-1	ASSLRVGEQF